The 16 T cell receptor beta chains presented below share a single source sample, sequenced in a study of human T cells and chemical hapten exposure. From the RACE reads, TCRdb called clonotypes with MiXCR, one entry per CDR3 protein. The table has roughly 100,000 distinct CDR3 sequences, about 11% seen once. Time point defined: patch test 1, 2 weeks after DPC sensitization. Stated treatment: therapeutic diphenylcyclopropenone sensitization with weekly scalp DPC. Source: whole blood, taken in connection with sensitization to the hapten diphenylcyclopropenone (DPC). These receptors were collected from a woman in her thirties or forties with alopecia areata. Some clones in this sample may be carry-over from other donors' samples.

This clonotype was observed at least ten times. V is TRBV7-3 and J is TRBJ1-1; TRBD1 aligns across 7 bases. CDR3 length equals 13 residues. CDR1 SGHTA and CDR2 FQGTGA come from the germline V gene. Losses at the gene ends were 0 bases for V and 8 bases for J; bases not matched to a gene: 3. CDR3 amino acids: CASSLTRDREAFF. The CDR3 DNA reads TGTGCCAGCAGCTTAACTAGGGACAGAGAAGCTTTCTTT.

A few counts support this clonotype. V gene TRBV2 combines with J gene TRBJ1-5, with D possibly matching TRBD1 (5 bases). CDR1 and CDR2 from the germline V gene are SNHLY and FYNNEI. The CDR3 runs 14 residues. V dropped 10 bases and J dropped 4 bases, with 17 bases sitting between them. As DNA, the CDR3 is TGTGCCACCAAAGGCCGGGACGGAAATCAGCCCCAGCATTTT. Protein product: CATKGRDGNQPQHF.

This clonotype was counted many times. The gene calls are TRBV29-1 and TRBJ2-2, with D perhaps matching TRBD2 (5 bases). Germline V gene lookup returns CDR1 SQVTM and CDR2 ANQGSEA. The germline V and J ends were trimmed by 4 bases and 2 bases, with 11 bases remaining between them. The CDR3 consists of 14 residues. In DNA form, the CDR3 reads TGCAGCGTTGGGCCCACGGGAAACACCGGGGAGCTGTTTTTT. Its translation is CSVGPTGNTGELFF.

CDR3 coding DNA: TGCGCCAGCAGGAAAGGACAGGGAGAAGATACGCAGTATTTT. Encoded protein: CASRKGQGEDTQYF. V is TRBV5-1 and J is TRBJ2-3, with 8 bases matching TRBD1. Germline CDR1 is SGHRS and CDR2 is YFSETQ. The trim removed 5 bases at V and 5 bases at J, leaving 7 bases unmatched. The CDR3 extends over 14 amino acids.

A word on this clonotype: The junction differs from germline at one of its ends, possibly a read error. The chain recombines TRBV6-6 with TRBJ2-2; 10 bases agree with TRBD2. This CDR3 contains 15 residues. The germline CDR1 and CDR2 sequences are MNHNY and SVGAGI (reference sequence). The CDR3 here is CASSSSGRGTGKLFF. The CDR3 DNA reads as TGTGCCAGCAGTTCTAGCGGGAGAGGTACCGGGAAGCTGTTTTTT.

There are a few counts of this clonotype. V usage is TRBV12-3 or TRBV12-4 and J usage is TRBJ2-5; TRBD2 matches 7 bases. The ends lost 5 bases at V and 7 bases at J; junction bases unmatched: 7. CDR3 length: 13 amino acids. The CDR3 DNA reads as TGTGCCAGCAGTATACTAGCGTCTGGGACCCAGTACTTC. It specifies CASSILASGTQYF.

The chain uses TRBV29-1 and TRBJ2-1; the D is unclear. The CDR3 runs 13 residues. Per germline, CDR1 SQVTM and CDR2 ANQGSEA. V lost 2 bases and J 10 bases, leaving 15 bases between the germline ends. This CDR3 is CSVERYQQNEQFF. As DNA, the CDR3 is TGCAGCGTTGAAAGGTACCAACAGAACGAGCAGTTCTTC.

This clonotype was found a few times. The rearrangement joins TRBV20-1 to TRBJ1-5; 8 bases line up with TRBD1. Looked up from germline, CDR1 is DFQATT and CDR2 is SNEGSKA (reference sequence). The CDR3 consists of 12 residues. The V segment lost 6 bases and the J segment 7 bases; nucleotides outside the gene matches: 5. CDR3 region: CSASTGDQPQHF. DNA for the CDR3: TGCAGTGCGTCGACAGGGGACCAGCCCCAGCATTTT.

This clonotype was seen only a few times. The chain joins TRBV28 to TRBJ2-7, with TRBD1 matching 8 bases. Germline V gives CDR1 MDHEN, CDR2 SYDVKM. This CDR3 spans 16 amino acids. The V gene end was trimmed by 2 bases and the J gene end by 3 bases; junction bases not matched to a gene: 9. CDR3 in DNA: TGTGCCAGCAGTTTAGCGACCGGGACAGGCCTCTACGAGCAGTACTTC. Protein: CASSLATGTGLYEQYF. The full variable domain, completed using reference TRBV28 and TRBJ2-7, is DVKVTQSSRYLVKRTGEKVFLECVQDMDHENMFWYRQDPGLGLRLIYFSYDVKMKEKGDIPEGYSVSREKKERFSLILESASTNQTSMYLCASSLATGTGLYEQYFGPGTRLTVT.

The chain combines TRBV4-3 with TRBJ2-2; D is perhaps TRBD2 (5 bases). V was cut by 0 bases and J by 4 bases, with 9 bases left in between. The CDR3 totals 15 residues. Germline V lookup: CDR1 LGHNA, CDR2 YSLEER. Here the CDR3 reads CASSQDRGLTGELFF. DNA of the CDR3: TGCGCCAGCAGCCAAGATCGCGGGCTCACCGGGGAGCTGTTTTTT.

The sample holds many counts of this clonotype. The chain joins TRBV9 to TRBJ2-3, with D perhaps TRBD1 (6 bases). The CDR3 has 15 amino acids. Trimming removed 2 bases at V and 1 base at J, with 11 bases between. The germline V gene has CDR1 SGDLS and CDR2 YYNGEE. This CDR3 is CASSVAYRGTDTQYF. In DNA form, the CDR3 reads TGTGCCAGCAGCGTCGCTTACAGGGGCACAGATACGCAGTATTTT.

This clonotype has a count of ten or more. The CDR3 loop is CAWSSGQNTEAFF. CDR3 bases: TGTGCCTGGAGCTCGGGACAGAACACTGAAGCTTTCTTT. The chain has TRBV30 and TRBJ1-1; D perhaps matches TRBD1 (6 bases). The germline gives CDR1 GTSNPN, CDR2 SVGIG (reference sequence). V lost 3 bases and J 1 base, leaving 9 bases between the germline ends. CDR3 length: 13 amino acids.

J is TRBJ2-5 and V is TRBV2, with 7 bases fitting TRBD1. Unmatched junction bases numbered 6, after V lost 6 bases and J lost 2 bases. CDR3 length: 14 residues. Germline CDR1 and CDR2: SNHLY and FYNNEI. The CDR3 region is CASSPGQVQETQYF. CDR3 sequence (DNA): TGTGCCAGCAGCCCTGGACAGGTACAAGAGACCCAGTACTTC. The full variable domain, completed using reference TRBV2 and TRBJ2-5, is EPEVTQTPSHQVTQMGQEVILRCVPISNHLYFYWYRQILGQKVEFLVSFYNNEISEKSEIFDDQFSVERPDGSNFTLKIRSTKLEDSAMYFCASSPGQVQETQYFGPGTRLLVL.

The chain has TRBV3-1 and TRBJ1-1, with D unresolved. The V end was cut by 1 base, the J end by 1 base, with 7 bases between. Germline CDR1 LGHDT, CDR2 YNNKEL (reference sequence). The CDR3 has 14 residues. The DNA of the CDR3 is TGTGCCAGCAGCCAAGCCAGTCCGAACACTGAAGCTTTCTTT. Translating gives CASSQASPNTEAFF.

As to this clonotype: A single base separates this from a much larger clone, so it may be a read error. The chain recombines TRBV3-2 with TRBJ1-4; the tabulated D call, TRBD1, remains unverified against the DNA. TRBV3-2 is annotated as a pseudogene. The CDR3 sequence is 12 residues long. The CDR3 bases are TGTGCCAGCGCTTGGGGGAATGAAAGACTGTTTTTT. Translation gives CASAWGNERLFF.

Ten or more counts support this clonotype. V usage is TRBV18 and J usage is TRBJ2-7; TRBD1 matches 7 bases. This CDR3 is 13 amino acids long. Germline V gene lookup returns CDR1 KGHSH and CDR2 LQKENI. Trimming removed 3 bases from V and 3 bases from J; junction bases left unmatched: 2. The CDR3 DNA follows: TGTGCCAGCTCACCGACAGGGAGCTACGAGCAGTACTTC. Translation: CASSPTGSYEQYF.